One and the same sample provided the 12 T cell receptor beta chains below, sequenced in a study of T cells after yellow fever vaccination. TCRdb ran MiXCR on the 5' RACE reads and lists one entry per CDR3 protein. The sample includes more than 350,000 distinct CDR3 sequences, approximately 10% seen only once; the top ten take roughly 18%. The sequencing here drew on PBMCs, taken on the day of the first yellow fever vaccination. The origin of the receptors is a man aged 18-30 years who received the YFV17D yellow fever vaccine.

In this sample, this clonotype turned up many times. The chain is built from TRBV7-9 and TRBJ2-3; a weak D match, TRBD1 (5 bases). This CDR3 region has 15 residues. V lost 5 bases and J lost 0, with 12 bases in between. Germline V gene data show CDR1 as SEHNR and CDR2 as FQNEAQ (reference sequence). CDR3 loop: CASSPGHPSTDTQYF. DNA of the CDR3: TGTGCCAGCAGCCCCGGACACCCTAGCACAGATACGCAGTATTTT.

This clonotype came up a few times. The rearrangement links TRBV5-1 to TRBJ1-1; no clear D. CDR1 is SGHRS, CDR2 YFSETQ, per germline. V was clipped by 3 bases and J by 1 base, with 16 bases between them. This CDR3 has 16 residues. The CDR3 DNA follows: TGCGCCAGCAGCTCCCGGAGGACCGAGACGAACACTGAAGCTTTCTTT. Protein: CASSSRRTETNTEAFF.

This clonotype was seen more than once but under ten times. V usage is TRBV5-4 and J usage is TRBJ2-2; TRBD2 agrees at 11 bases. The CDR3 runs 16 residues. The germline CDR1 and CDR2 sequences are SGHNT and YYREEE (reference sequence). Trimming took 3 bases from V and 4 from J; bases not matched to a gene: 5. DNA for the CDR3: TGTGCCAGCAGCTGGGGACTAGCGGTGGGCACCGGGGAGCTGTTTTTT. Translation gives CASSWGLAVGTGELFF.

The chain combines TRBV11-2 with TRBJ2-1, with a weak D call TRBD2 (5 bases). CDR1 is SGHAT, CDR2 FQNNGV, per germline. The CDR3 sequence is 15 residues long. The V end lost 1 base, the J end lost 2 bases, and 9 bases lay between the germline ends. CDR3 region: CASSLGTPTYNEQFF. The CDR3 region has the DNA TGTGCCAGCAGCTTAGGGACTCCGACCTACAATGAGCAGTTCTTC.

This clonotype has a handful of counts. The chain has TRBV4-1 and TRBJ2-1; weak D call: TRBD1 (5 bases). The CDR3 loop spans 18 amino acids. V was pared by 4 bases and J by 3 bases, with 22 bases between. Per germline, CDR1 MGHRA and CDR2 YSYEKL. In DNA, the CDR3 is TGCGCCAGCAGCCCGAATCCCTTCCCAGGGTCCGTCTACAATGAGCAGTTCTTC. Translating gives CASSPNPFPGSVYNEQFF.

This clonotype was seen ten or more times. V and J are TRBV12-3 or TRBV12-4 and TRBJ2-5, with D unresolved. The V gene lost 3 bases and the J gene lost 0 bases, with 8 bases spanning the gap. The CDR3 is 14 amino acids. The CDR3 sequence is CASSLGVYQETQYF. The CDR3 region has the DNA TGTGCCAGCAGTTTGGGTGTGTACCAAGAGACCCAGTACTTC.

At least ten counts were recorded for this clonotype. The chain carries TRBV18 and TRBJ2-1, with 8 bases that match TRBD2. V lost 2 bases to trimming and J lost 2 bases; unmatched junction nucleotides: 2. Looked up from germline, CDR1 is KGHSH and CDR2 is LQKENI. CDR3 length: 15 residues. Written as DNA, the CDR3 is TGTGCCAGCTCACCAAGCGGGGGCACCTACAATGAGCAGTTCTTC. Translation: CASSPSGGTYNEQFF.

The chain carries TRBV27 and TRBJ1-2, with D possibly TRBD1 on 6 matching bases. The CDR3 is 14 amino acids. CDR1 and CDR2 (germline): MNHEY, SMNVEV (reference sequence). V was cut by 0 bases and J by 8 bases, with 13 bases left in between. CDR3 region: CASSLSNRAPGYTF. CDR3 coding DNA: TGTGCCAGCAGTTTATCGAACAGGGCTCCCGGCTACACCTTC.

This clonotype was seen only a few times. The rearrangement joins TRBV7-9 to TRBJ2-3; D remains ambiguous. V lost 2 bases and J lost 1, with 10 bases in between. CDR1 and CDR2 (germline): SEHNR, FQNEAQ (reference sequence). The CDR3 runs 15 residues. In DNA form, the CDR3 reads TGTGCCAGCAGCTTAAACCGCCTAGGCACAGATACGCAGTATTTT. Encoded protein: CASSLNRLGTDTQYF.

In this sample, this clonotype turned up a few times. The chain recombines TRBV28 with TRBJ2-7; 8 bases align to TRBD1. V dropped 4 bases and J dropped 6; count of bases not matched to a gene: 8. Germline CDR1 MDHEN, CDR2 SYDVKM. This CDR3 comprises 14 residues. The CDR3 sequence is CASSSPQTGAEQYV. In DNA, the CDR3 is TGTGCCAGCAGTTCCCCCCAGACAGGGGCCGAGCAGTACGTC.

About this clonotype: The junction shows a germline mismatch at one end, possibly a read error. The rearrangement uses TRBV7-3 and TRBJ2-2, with D perhaps assigned TRBD1 or TRBD2 (6 bases each). CDR1 is SGHTA and CDR2 is FQGTGA in the germline V gene. The CDR3 has 15 amino acids. CDR3 sequence (DNA): TGTGCCAGCAGCCGCAATGGGGGGCTGGGCGGGGAGCTGTCTTTT. It translates to CASSRNGGLGGELSF.

The chain joins TRBV29-1 to TRBJ2-7; D may correspond to TRBD1 or TRBD2 (5 bases each). Between the trimmed V and J ends, which lost 3 bases and 1 base, there was a span of 13 bases. This CDR3 is 14 amino acids long. Per the germline V gene, CDR1 is SQVTM and CDR2 is ANQGSEA. The DNA for the CDR3 is TGCAGCGTTGAGACCGGGACGGGATCCTACGAGCAGTACTTC. The encoded protein is CSVETGTGSYEQYF.